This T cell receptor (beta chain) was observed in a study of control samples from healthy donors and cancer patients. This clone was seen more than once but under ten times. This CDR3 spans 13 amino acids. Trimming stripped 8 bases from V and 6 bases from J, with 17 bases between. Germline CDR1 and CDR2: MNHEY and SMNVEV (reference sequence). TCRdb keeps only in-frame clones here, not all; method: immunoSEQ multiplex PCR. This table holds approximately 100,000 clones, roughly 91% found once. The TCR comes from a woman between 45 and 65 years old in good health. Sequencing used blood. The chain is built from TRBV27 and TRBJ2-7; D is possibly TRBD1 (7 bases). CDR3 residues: CASQPGGLPEQYF. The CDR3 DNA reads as TGTGCCAGCCAGCCAGGGGGGCTCCCCGAGCAGTACTTC.